These 25 T cell receptor beta chains originate from one sample sequenced in a study of T cell responses to AZD1222 COVID-19 vaccine. Method: immunoSEQ multiplex PCR; TCRdb's copy keeps in-frame clones and lacks some. The data contain 120,000 or so clones, roughly 89% of them seen just once; the ten biggest clones take up 2% to 2.5%. The sample here was peripheral blood, taken 28 days after the second AZD1222 dose. The receptors were sampled from an adult who received the AZD1222 COVID-19 vaccine.

This rearrangement joins TRBV6-5 to TRBJ1-4; D is possibly TRBD1 (5 bases). V was cut by 0 bases and J by 8 bases, with 7 bases left in between. Germline V gives CDR1 MNHEY, CDR2 SVGAGI. The CDR3 length is 13 residues. CDR3 bases: TGTGCCAGCAGTTACTCGGGGGTAGAAAAACTGTTTTTT. It codes for CASSYSGVEKLFF.

The chain combines TRBV19 with TRBJ1-4; D not certain. This CDR3 has 19 residues. Per the germline V gene, CDR1 is LNHDA and CDR2 is SQIVND (reference sequence). Trimming left V 3 bases short and J 0 bases short, with 20 bases between. This chain's CDR3 is CASSIKVGNRASTNEKLFF. The CDR3 region has the DNA TGTGCCAGTAGTATTAAAGTGGGGAATAGGGCCTCAACTAATGAAAAACTGTTTTTT. The full variable domain, completed using reference TRBV19 and TRBJ1-4, is DGGITQSPKYLFRKEGQNVTLSCEQNLNHDAMYWYRQDPGQGLRLIYYSQIVNDFQKGDIAEGYSVSREKKESFPLTVTSAQKNPTAFYLCASSIKVGNRASTNEKLFFGSGTQLSVL.

The V and J genes are TRBV14 and TRBJ1-2; perhaps TRBD1 as D (5 bases). The V end lost 4 bases, the J end lost 4 bases, and 16 bases lay between the germline ends. The CDR3 is 15 residues long. Per germline, CDR1 SGHDN and CDR2 FVKESK. For the CDR3, the DNA is TGTGCCAGCAGCCCCAGCGGGACCCTTCCCTATGGCTACACCTTC. It is translated as CASSPSGTLPYGYTF. The variable domain in full, completed from reference TRBV14 and TRBJ1-2, reads EAGVTQFPSHSVIEKGQTVTLRCDPISGHDNLYWYRRVMGKEIKFLLHFVKESKQDESGMPNNRFLAERTGGTYSTLKVQPAELEDSGVYFCASSPSGTLPYGYTFGSGTRLTVV.

The rearrangement uses TRBV4-3 and TRBJ2-7; a weak D match, TRBD1 (6 bases). Germline loops: CDR1 LGHNA, CDR2 YSLEER. This CDR3 has 15 residues. The V and J ends lost 0 bases and 1 base respectively, with 10 bases between them. The CDR3 reads CASSQDPGTSYEQYF. DNA for the CDR3: TGCGCCAGCAGCCAAGACCCAGGGACATCCTACGAGCAGTACTTC.

The gene calls are TRBV7-9 and TRBJ2-2; TRBD2 matches 7 bases. The CDR3 runs 16 residues. In germline, CDR1 is SEHNR, CDR2 FQNEAQ (reference sequence). Losses at the gene ends were 3 bases for V and 6 bases for J; bases not matched to a gene: 10. The CDR3 sequence: CASSFSGTIGAGELFF. The CDR3 DNA reads as TGTGCCAGCAGCTTTTCCGGGACTATAGGCGCCGGGGAGCTGTTTTTT.

V is TRBV7-9 and J is TRBJ1-2, with TRBD1 identical over 8 bases. J was trimmed by 0 bases and V by 2 bases; bases with no gene match: 5. Per germline, CDR1 SEHNR and CDR2 FQNEAQ (reference sequence). CDR3 length: 16 amino acids. CDR3 in DNA: TGTGCCAGCAGCTTACGGACAGGGAGCCCTAACTATGGCTACACCTTC. Translation gives CASSLRTGSPNYGYTF.

The chain joins TRBV7-2 to TRBJ2-5; tentative D call: TRBD2 (6 bases). V was shortened by 3 bases and J by 1 base, with 12 bases between the two germline ends. The CDR3 is made up of 15 amino acids. Germline CDR1 is SGHTA and CDR2 is FQGNSA. The CDR3 region has the DNA TGTGCCAGCAGCTTTGGCGGGGTTAGCCAAGAGACCCAGTACTTC. Translation: CASSFGGVSQETQYF.

This clone showed up just once. The genes are TRBV7-3 and TRBJ1-1, with D tentatively TRBD1 (5 bases). The CDR3 is 14 residues long. CDR1 SGHTA and CDR2 FQGTGA come from the germline V gene. V was pared by 1 base and J by 2 bases, with 8 bases between. The CDR3 loop is CASSLNGGNTEAFF. CDR3 coding DNA: TGTGCCAGCAGCTTAAATGGGGGTAACACTGAAGCTTTCTTT.

The CDR3 nucleotides are TGTGCCAGCAGCTTAGGTGGGAGCTCAAAAGAGACCCAGTACTTC. Translated: CASSLGGSSKETQYF. The chain has TRBV7-2 and TRBJ2-5, with D possibly being TRBD2 (5 bases). The V end was cut by 1 base, the J end by 3 bases, with 12 bases between. The CDR3 covers 15 residues. Per germline, CDR1 SGHTA and CDR2 FQGNSA.

V gene TRBV4-3 combines with J gene TRBJ2-7, with TRBD1 matching over 10 bases. CDR3 size: 16 residues. Germline lookup yields CDR1 LGHNA and CDR2 YSLEER. Trimming removed 0 bases from V and 4 bases from J; junction bases left unmatched: 6. The DNA of the CDR3 is TGCGCCAGCAGCCAAGATGGGGGGACAGGGGATTACGAGCAGTACTTC. This sequence encodes CASSQDGGTGDYEQYF.

The rearrangement uses TRBV3-1 (or the pseudogene TRBV3-2) and TRBJ1-3; D is unclear. Germline-derived CDR1 and CDR2 are LGHDT and YNNKEL (reference sequence). The CDR3 covers 15 residues. Trimming took off 0 bases at V and 0 bases at J, with 6 bases between the two ends. CDR3 residues: CASSQDFISGNTIYF. CDR3 in DNA: TGTGCCAGCAGCCAAGACTTTATCTCTGGAAACACCATATATTTT.

V is TRBV7-2 and J is TRBJ2-5; 8 bases agree with TRBD2. This CDR3 region has 16 residues. With 2 bases clipped from V and 5 bases from J, the junction kept 10 bases outside the gene matches. Germline V gene data show CDR1 as SGHTA and CDR2 as FQGNSA. The CDR3 here is CASSLWTSGGGETQYF. The CDR3 DNA follows: TGTGCCAGCAGCTTATGGACGAGCGGGGGAGGCGAGACCCAGTACTTC.

This chain uses TRBV6-5 with TRBJ2-3; 9 bases agree with TRBD2. The ends lost 6 bases at V and 4 bases at J; junction bases unmatched: 5. The CDR3 totals 14 residues. Germline CDR1 MNHEY, CDR2 SVGAGI. As DNA, the CDR3 is TGTGCCAGCAGGTCGGCTAGCGGGGCAGATACGCAGTATTTT. Residues: CASRSASGADTQYF.

Remarks on this clone: Sequence at one end of the junction differs from germline and may be a read error. This chain uses TRBV7-7 with TRBJ2-5; D not resolved. Germline assignment: CDR1 SSHAT and CDR2 FNYEAQ (reference sequence). The CDR3 contains 14 residues. The CDR3 spells CASSLTHPSGAQYF. DNA of the CDR3: TGTGCTAGCAGCTTAACCCACCCTTCTGGGGCCCAGTACTTC.

This rearrangement joins TRBV11-3 to TRBJ2-1; TRBD2 aligns across 8 bases. Germline trimming cut 6 bases from V and 4 bases from J; bases unmatched to any gene: 5. The CDR3 spans 14 residues. CDR1 and CDR2 from the germline V gene are SGHNT and YENEEA. CDR3 bases: TGTGCCAGCAGTTCGGGACTAGGATACAATGAGCAGTTCTTC. Protein product: CASSSGLGYNEQFF. Drawing the rest from reference TRBV11-3 and TRBJ2-1, the complete variable domain is EAGVVQSPRYKIIEKKQPVAFWCNPISGHNTLYWYLQNLGQGPELLIRYENEEAVDDSQLPKDRFSAERLKGVDSTLKIQPAELGDSAVYLCASSSGLGYNEQFFGPGTRLTVL.

The chain couples TRBV4-1 to TRBJ2-3; D may be TRBD1 or TRBD2 (6 bases each). Deletions cut 5 bases from V and 3 bases from J, with 15 bases between. Germline CDR1 MGHRA, CDR2 YSYEKL. The CDR3 runs 15 residues. CDR3 bases: TGCGCCAGCAGCTTCGGGGGCCCCGCTACAGATACGCAGTATTTT. Translated: CASSFGGPATDTQYF.

This clone was seen a handful of times. The chain combines TRBV28 with TRBJ1-4; the match to TRBD1 covers 7 bases. V dropped 6 bases and J dropped 4; count of bases not matched to a gene: 2. Germline V gene data show CDR1 as MDHEN and CDR2 as SYDVKM. There are 13 residues in the CDR3. CDR3 in amino acids: CASRRDSNEKLFF. CDR3 nucleotide sequence: TGTGCCAGCAGGAGGGACAGTAATGAAAAACTGTTTTTT.

The CDR3: CASSQSPEEKLFF. The DNA for the CDR3 is TGTGCCAGCAGCCAATCGCCCGAGGAAAAACTGTTTTTT. The J gene is TRBJ1-4, the V gene TRBV3-1 (or the pseudogene TRBV3-2); unclear D gene. The ends were cut back, 2 bases at V and 8 bases at J, with 9 bases in the middle. This CDR3 region has 13 residues. Germline V gives CDR1 LGHDT, CDR2 YNNKEL (reference sequence).

The V and J genes are TRBV7-9 and TRBJ1-1; no reliable D call. Per the germline V gene, CDR1 is SEHNR and CDR2 is FQNEAQ (reference sequence). This CDR3 region has 17 residues. V lost 2 bases and J 1 base, leaving 17 bases between the germline ends. This CDR3 reads CASSLIRSSPTNTEAFF. CDR3 DNA: TGTGCCAGCAGCTTAATAAGGTCCTCACCGACGAACACTGAAGCTTTCTTT.

J is TRBJ1-1 and V is TRBV14; 10 bases fit TRBD1. The CDR3 consists of 17 residues. Losses at the gene ends were 6 bases for V and 0 bases for J; bases not matched to a gene: 10. Germline values: CDR1 SGHDN, CDR2 FVKESK. The CDR3, as DNA: TGTGCCAGCAGTCGAACCGGGACAGGGGACATGAACACTGAAGCTTTCTTT. This sequence encodes CASSRTGTGDMNTEAFF.

The chain carries TRBV6-2 or TRBV6-3 and TRBJ2-1; D is possibly TRBD1 or TRBD2 (6 bases each). The V gene lost 6 bases and the J gene lost 8 bases, with 20 bases spanning the gap. CDR3 size: 15 residues. Looked up from germline, CDR1 is MNHEY and CDR2 is SVGEGT. CDR3 in amino acids: CASSGRSRGGDEQFF. CDR3 sequence (DNA): TGTGCCAGCAGCGGAAGATCCAGGGGAGGAGATGAGCAGTTCTTC.

The J gene is TRBJ2-7, the V gene TRBV21-1. TRBV21-1 is an annotated pseudogene. The CDR3 has 14 residues. The CDR3 DNA sequence: TGTGCCAGCAGCAAAGTTCAAGGGTCCTACGAGCAGTACTTC. It codes for CASSKVQGSYEQYF.

The sample holds one count of this clone. J is TRBJ2-5 and V is TRBV7-5; the table gives TRBD2 as D, unverified against the DNA. TRBV7-5 is a known pseudogene. The CDR3 totals 15 residues. CDR3 sequence (DNA): TGTGTCAGAGGCGAGTTGACAGAGAGGCGGGAAACCCAGTACTTC. This codes for CVRGELTERRETQYF.

The chain combines TRBV5-1 with TRBJ2-1, with TRBD1 matching over 10 bases. V shed 4 bases, J shed 1 base, and the junction held 2 bases outside the gene matches. This CDR3 has 15 amino acids. In germline, CDR1 is SGHRS, CDR2 YFSETQ. Here the CDR3 DNA reads TGCGCCAGCAGCCCGGGACAGGGGTCCTACAATGAGCAGTTCTTC. Its protein is CASSPGQGSYNEQFF. Full variable domain (remainder filled in from reference TRBV5-1 and TRBJ2-1): KAGVTQTPRYLIKTRGQQVTLSCSPISGHRSVSWYQQTPGQGLQFLFEYFSETQRNKGNFPGRFSGRQFSNSRSEMNVSTLELGDSALYLCASSPGQGSYNEQFFGPGTRLTVL.

The CDR3 loop is CASSYQAQRTEAFF. CDR3 DNA sequence: TGTGCCAGCAGTTATCAGGCCCAGAGGACTGAAGCTTTCTTT. This chain joins TRBV6-2 or TRBV6-3 and TRBJ1-1; D gene uncertain. The V end lost 3 bases, the J end lost 5 bases, and 13 bases lay between the germline ends. Germline V lookup: CDR1 MNHEY, CDR2 SVGEGT. This CDR3 contains 14 residues.